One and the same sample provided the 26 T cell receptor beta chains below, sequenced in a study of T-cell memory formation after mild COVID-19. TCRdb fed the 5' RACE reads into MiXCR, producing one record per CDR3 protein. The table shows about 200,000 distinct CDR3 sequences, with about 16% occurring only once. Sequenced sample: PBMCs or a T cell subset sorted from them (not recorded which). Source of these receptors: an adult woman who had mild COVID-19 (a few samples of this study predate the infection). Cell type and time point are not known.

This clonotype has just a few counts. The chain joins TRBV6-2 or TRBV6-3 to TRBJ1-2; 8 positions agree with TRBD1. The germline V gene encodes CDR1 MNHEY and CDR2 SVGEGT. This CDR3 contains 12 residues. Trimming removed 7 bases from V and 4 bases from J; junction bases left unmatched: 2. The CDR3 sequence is CASKDRGYGYTF. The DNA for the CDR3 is TGTGCCAGCAAAGACAGGGGCTATGGCTACACCTTC.

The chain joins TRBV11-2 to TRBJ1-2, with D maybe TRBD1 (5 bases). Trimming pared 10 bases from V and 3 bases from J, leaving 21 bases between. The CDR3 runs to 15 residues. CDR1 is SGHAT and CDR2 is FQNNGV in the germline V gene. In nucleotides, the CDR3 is TGTGCCAACAACCTGGGGGGTTCCCTCTACTATGGCTACACCTTC. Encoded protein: CANNLGGSLYYGYTF.

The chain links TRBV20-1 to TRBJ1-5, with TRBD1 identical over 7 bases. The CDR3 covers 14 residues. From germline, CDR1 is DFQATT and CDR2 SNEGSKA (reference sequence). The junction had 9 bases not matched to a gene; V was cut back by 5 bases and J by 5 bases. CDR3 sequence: CSARDQGGDQPQHF. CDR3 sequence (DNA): TGCAGTGCTCGCGACCAGGGGGGTGATCAGCCCCAGCATTTT.

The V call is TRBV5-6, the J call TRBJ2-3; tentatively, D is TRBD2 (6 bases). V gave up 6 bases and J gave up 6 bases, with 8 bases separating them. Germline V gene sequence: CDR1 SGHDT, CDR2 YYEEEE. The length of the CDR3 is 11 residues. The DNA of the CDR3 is TGTGCCAGCACGCGGGGCGATACGCAGTATTTT. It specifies CASTRGDTQYF.

Here the CDR3 reads CASSPRDGYSYEQYF. As DNA, the CDR3 is TGTGCCAGCAGTCCCCGGGACGGTTACTCCTACGAGCAGTACTTC. The chain combines TRBV6-6 with TRBJ2-7; D may correspond to TRBD1 or TRBD2 (5 bases each). CDR1 is MNHNY and CDR2 is SVGAGI in the germline V gene (reference sequence). The CDR3 contains 15 residues. The V end lost 5 bases, the J end lost 0 bases, and 14 bases lay between the germline ends.

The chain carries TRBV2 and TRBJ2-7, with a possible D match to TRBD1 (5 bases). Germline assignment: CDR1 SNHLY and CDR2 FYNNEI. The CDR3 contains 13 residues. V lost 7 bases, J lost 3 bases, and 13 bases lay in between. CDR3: CASNPSGFYEQYF. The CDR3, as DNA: TGTGCCAGCAACCCCTCAGGGTTCTACGAGCAGTACTTC. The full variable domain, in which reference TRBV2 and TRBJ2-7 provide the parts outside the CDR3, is EPEVTQTPSHQVTQMGQEVILRCVPISNHLYFYWYRQILGQKVEFLVSFYNNEISEKSEIFDDQFSVERPDGSNFTLKIRSTKLEDSAMYFCASNPSGFYEQYFGPGTRLTVT.

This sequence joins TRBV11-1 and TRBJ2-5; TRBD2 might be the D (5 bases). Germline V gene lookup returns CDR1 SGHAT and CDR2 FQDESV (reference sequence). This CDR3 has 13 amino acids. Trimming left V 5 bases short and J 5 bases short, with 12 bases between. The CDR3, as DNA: TGTGCCAGCAGCCCCCGAAGGAGGGAGACCCAGTACTTC. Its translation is CASSPRRRETQYF.

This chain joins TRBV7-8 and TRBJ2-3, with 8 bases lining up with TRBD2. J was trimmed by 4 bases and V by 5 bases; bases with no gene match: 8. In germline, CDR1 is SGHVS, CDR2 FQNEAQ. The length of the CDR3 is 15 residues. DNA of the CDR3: TGTGCCAGCAGCCGGGCGGGGGGACGGGCAGATACGCAGTATTTT. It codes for CASSRAGGRADTQYF.

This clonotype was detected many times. The CDR3 DNA reads as TGCAGCGCCCGAAAGGCAGTCCACCTCTCCTACGAGCAGTACTTC. It specifies CSARKAVHLSYEQYF. This rearrangement joins TRBV29-1 to TRBJ2-7, with D hard to call. V was trimmed by 7 bases and J by 0 bases, leaving 19 bases between them. Germline V gives CDR1 SQVTM, CDR2 ANQGSEA. The CDR3 consists of 15 residues.

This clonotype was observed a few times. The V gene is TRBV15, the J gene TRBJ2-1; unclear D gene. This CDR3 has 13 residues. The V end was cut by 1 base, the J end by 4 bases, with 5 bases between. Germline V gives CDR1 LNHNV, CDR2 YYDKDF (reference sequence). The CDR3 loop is CATSRGPYNEQFF. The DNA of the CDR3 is TGTGCCACCAGCAGAGGCCCTTACAATGAGCAGTTCTTC.

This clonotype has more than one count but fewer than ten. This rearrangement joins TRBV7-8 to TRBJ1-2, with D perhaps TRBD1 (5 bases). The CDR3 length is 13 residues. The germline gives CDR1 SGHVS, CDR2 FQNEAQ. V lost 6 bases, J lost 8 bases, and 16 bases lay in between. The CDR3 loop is CASSSLLRDGYTF. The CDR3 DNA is TGTGCCAGCAGTTCCCTCCTAAGGGACGGCTACACCTTC.

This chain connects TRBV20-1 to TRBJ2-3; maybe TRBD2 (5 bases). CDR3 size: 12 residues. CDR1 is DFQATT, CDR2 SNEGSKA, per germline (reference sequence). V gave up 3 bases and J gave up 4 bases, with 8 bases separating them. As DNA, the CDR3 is TGCAGTGCTAGGGGAGAAGCAGATACGCAGTATTTT. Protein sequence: CSARGEADTQYF.

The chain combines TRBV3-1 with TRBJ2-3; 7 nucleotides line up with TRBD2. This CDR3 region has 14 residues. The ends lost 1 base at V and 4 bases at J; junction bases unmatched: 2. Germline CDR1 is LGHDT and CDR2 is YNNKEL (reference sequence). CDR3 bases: TGTGCCAGCAGCCAAGTTAGCGGGCCAGATACGCAGTATTTT. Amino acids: CASSQVSGPDTQYF.

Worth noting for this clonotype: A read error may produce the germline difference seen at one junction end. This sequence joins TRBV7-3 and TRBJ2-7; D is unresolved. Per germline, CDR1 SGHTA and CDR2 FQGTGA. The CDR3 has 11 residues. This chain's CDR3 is CASSYRYDQYF. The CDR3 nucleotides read TGTGCCAGCAGCTACCGCTACGATCAGTACTTC.

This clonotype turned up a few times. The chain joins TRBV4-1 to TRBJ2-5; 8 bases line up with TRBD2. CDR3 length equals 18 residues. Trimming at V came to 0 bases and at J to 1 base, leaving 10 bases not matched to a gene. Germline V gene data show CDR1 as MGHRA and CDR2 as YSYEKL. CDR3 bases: TGCGCCAGCAGCCAAGAAGCGCAGCGGGGGCCGCTCCAAGAGACCCAGTACTTC. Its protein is CASSQEAQRGPLQETQYF.

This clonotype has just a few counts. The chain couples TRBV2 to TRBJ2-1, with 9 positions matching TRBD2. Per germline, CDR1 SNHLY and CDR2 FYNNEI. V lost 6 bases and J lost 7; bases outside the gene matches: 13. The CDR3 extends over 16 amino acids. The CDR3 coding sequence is TGTGCCAGCAGCCCGGAATCGGCGGGGGGGAGGAATGAGCAGTTCTTC. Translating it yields CASSPESAGGRNEQFF.

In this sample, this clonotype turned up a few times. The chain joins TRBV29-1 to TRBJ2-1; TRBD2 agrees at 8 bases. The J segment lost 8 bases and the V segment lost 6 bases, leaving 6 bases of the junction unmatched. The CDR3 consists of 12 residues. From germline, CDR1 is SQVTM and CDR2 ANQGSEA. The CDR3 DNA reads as TGCAGCGTGCGGGGGGCCGGGGATGAGCAGTTCTTC. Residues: CSVRGAGDEQFF.

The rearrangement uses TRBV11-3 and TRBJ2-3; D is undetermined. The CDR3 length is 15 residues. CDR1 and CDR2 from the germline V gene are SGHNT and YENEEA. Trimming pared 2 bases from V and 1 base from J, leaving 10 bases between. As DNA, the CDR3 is TGTGCCAGCAGCTTACGACTCCTGGGCACAGATACGCAGTATTTT. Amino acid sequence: CASSLRLLGTDTQYF.

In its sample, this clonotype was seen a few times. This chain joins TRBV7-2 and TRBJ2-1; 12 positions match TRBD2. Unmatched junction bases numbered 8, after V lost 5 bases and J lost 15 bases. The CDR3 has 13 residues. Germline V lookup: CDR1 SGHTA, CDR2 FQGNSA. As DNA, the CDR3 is TGTGCCAGCAGCCAAGGGCTAGCGGGAGGGCCGTTCTTC. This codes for CASSQGLAGGPFF.

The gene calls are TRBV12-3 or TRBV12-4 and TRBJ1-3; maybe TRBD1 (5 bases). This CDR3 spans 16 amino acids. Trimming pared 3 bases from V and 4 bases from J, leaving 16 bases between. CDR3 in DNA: TGTGCCAGCAGTTTGTCGCAGGGCAAACAAGGAAACACCATATATTTT. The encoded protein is CASSLSQGKQGNTIYF.

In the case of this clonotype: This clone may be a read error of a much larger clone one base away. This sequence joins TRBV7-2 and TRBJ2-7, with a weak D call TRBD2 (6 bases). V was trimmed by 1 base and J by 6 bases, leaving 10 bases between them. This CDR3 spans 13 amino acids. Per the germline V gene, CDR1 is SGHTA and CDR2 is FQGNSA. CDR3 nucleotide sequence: TGTGCCAGCAGCTTAGGCCGGGACTGCGAGCAGTACTTC. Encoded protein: CASSLGRDCEQYF.

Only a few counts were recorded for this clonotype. As DNA, the CDR3 is TGCGCCAGCAGCCACCCGGGGGCTCTAAGGTACGAGCAGTACTTC. Its protein product is CASSHPGALRYEQYF. This chain links TRBV4-1 with TRBJ2-7; D possibly matches TRBD1 or TRBD2 (6 bases each). CDR1 is MGHRA and CDR2 is YSYEKL in the germline V gene. V was shortened by 3 bases and J by 4 bases, with 16 bases between the two germline ends. The CDR3 totals 15 residues.

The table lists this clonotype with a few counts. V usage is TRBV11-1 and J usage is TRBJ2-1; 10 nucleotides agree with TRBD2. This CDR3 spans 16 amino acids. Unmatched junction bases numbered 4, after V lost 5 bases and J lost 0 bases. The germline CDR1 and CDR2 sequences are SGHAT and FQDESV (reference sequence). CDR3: CASSIRTSGSYNEQFF. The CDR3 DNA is TGTGCCAGCAGCATCCGGACTAGCGGCTCCTACAATGAGCAGTTCTTC.

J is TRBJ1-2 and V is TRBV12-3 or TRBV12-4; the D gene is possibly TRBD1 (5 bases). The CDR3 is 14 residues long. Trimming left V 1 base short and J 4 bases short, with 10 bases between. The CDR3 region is CASSLGRVGYGYTF. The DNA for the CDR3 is TGTGCCAGCAGTTTAGGCAGGGTGGGCTATGGCTACACCTTC.

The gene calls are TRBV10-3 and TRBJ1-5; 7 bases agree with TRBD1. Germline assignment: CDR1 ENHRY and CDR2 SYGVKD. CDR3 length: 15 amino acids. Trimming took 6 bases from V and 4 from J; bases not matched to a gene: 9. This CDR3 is CAIRSDRNFNQPQHF. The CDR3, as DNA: TGTGCCATCAGATCGGACAGGAACTTTAATCAGCCCCAGCATTTT.

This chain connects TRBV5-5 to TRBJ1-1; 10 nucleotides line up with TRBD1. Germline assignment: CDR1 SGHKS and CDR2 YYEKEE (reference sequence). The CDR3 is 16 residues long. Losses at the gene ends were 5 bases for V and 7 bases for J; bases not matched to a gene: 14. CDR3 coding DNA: TGTGCCAGCAGTCAGGCTGACAGGGGGCGTGACGATGAAGCTTTCTTT. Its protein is CASSQADRGRDDEAFF.